A selection of T cell receptor beta chains follows, all from one sample in a study of CD8 T cells in ankylosing spondylitis. Each CDR3 protein gets one entry after TCRdb re-called the 5' RACE reads with MiXCR. This sample has a few hundred thousand distinct CDR3 sequences; 20% to 25% occur once, and the top ten carry about a sixth. Source material: blood, either unsorted or a sorted T cell fraction (not recorded which). The receptors shown here come from a male donor with ankylosing spondylitis. The CDR3 runs from the conserved cysteine through the conserved F or W. A D gene is named only where the DNA matches it firmly. Some rows have no size entry. The others give once, few or many, or a class for an expanded clone.

d_call clone_size j_call v_call cdr3_aa cdr3_nt
. . TRBJ1-1 TRBV18 CASSPGMNTEAFF TGTGCCAGCTCACCAGGGATGAACACTGAAGCTTTCTTT
. . TRBJ2-7 TRBV5-1 CASSQGPGEAYEQYF TGCGCCAGCAGCCAGGGACCGGGCGAAGCCTACGAGCAGTACTTC
. . TRBJ1-1 TRBV19 CASSIAGGVLTEAFF TGTGCCAGTAGTATCGCCGGGGGCGTGCTCACTGAAGCTTTCTTT
. few TRBJ2-3 TRBV16 CASTFDGRRTDTQYF TGTGCCAGCACCTTCGATGGGCGACGGACAGATACGCAGTATTTT
. few TRBJ2-5 TRBV3-1 CASRSGAGDGTQYF TGTGCCAGCAGGTCTGGAGCAGGGGACGGGACCCAGTACTTC
. . TRBJ1-1 TRBV25-1 CASSEYPGPPATEAFF TGTGCCAGCAGTGAATACCCCGGGCCCCCGGCGACTGAAGCTTTCTTT
. few TRBJ2-1 TRBV5-1 CASSLSDGEQFF TGCGCCAGCAGCTTAAGTGATGGTGAGCAGTTCTTC
. few TRBJ2-7 TRBV20-1 CSARDVRGRDEQYF TGCAGTGCTAGAGACGTCCGGGGGCGCGACGAGCAGTACTTC
TRBD2 few TRBJ2-1 TRBV18 CASSPTTSLPEQFF TGTGCCAGCTCACCTACGACTAGCCTCCCTGAGCAGTTCTTC
TRBD2 . TRBJ2-4 TRBV4-2 CASSLPGGGGAKNIQYF TGTGCCAGCAGCCTGCCGGGGGGTGGTGGGGCCAAAAACATTCAGTACTTC
. few TRBJ1-5 TRBV28 CASSFGFSQPQHF TGTGCCAGCAGTTTCGGGTTTAGTCAGCCCCAGCATTTT
. few TRBJ1-4 TRBV18 CASSPRHGEKLFF TGTGCCAGCTCACCGAGACACGGCGAAAAACTGTTTTTT
TRBD2 few TRBJ2-2 TRBV5-6 CASYSGRRDTGELFF TGTGCCAGCTATAGCGGGAGACGGGACACCGGGGAGCTGTTTTTT